This TCR beta chain appears in the sequencing data of a study of blood T cells in healthy people across ages. Findings and caveats of the study: Significant beta diversity loss was already apparent by age approximately 38, declining roughly linearly.

Trimming removed 0 bases from V and 1 base from J, with 4 bases in between. CDR3 length equals 15 residues. The germline V gene encodes CDR1 MNHNS and CDR2 SASEGT. With regard to this clonotype: Its specificity is not known.

Primed by a sample-barcoded 5' primer and a J-beta primer mix, a second PCR proceeded for 7 to 11 cycles. A template-switch adaptor with 12 random nucleotides tagged each cDNA molecule. TCRdb analysed the 5' RACE reads with MiXCR anew, one entry per CDR3 protein. The sample contains nearly 1 million distinct CDR3 sequences, roughly half of which appear only once. Source material: blood. The TCR originated in a woman in her sixties in good health. V is TRBV6-1 and J is TRBJ1-6; D is unresolved. The DNA of the CDR3 is TGTGCCAGCAGTGAAGCGGGATCCTATAATTCACCCCTCCACTTT. Protein sequence: CASSEAGSYNSPLHF.